The present T cell receptor beta chain was sequenced within a study of blood T cell repertoires in COVID-19. Assay used: immunoSEQ multiplex PCR; TCRdb lists only in-frame clones, some missing. The repertoire includes hundreds of thousands of clones, 75% to 90% of them detected once, and around 1.1% sits in the top ten. As regards this clone: Other DNA sequences from this sample encode an identical CDR3 as well.

V gave up 4 bases and J gave up 5 bases; unmatched junction bases: 8. The germline V gene has CDR1 SGHRS and CDR2 YFSETQ. The CDR3 contains 14 residues. The receptor comes from a man aged 30 to 39 who had recovered from COVID-19. The rearrangement uses TRBV5-1 and TRBJ2-7; 8 nucleotides agree with TRBD1. The specimen was PBMCs or T cells enriched from blood (not recorded which). The chain's CDR3 is CASSLGQGLDEQYF. Here the CDR3 DNA reads TGCGCCAGCAGCCTTGGACAGGGCTTAGACGAGCAGTACTTC.